Listed below are T cell receptor beta chains from one sample, sequenced in a study of blood T cell repertoires in COVID-19. Sequenced by immunoSEQ multiplex PCR; TCRdb stores in-frame clones only, minus some. This table has over 200,000 clones, around 86% appearing once. Sequencing used peripheral blood. The receptors shown here come from a young man who had recovered from COVID-19. Both conserved end residues are part of each CDR3. Fields, in order: J gene, clone size, D gene, V gene, CDR3 DNA, CDR3 protein. D genes are given only for firm matches. Only some rows state a clone size, as once, few, many or a class for expanded clones.

TRBJ1-1,-,-,TRBV4-2,TGTGCCAGCAGCCAAGATAACCCAACAGACTCAGGGGCTTTCTTT,CASSQDNPTDSGAFF
TRBJ1-5,-,-,TRBV10-2,TGCGCCAGCAGTACAGTTCATGATAGCAATCAGCCCCAGCATTTT,CASSTVHDSNQPQHF
TRBJ2-1,-,-,TRBV7-2,TGTGCCAGCAGCTTAGAAGGGGCCTACGTTGAGCAGTTCTTC,CASSLEGAYVEQFF
TRBJ1-2,-,-,TRBV10-2,TGCGCCAGCAGTCCTGACAGCTATGGCTACACCTTC,CASSPDSYGYTF
TRBJ2-2,-,-,TRBV21-1,-,CASSPPQGGRVAGGTGELFF
TRBJ1-3,-,TRBD1,TRBV6-5,TGTGCCAGCAGCCGACAGGGTTACTCTGGAAACACCATATATTTT,CASSRQGYSGNTIYF
TRBJ1-1,-,TRBD1,TRBV12-3/TRBV12-4,TGTGCCAGCAGTATTACGACAGGGGCGGCTTTCTTT,CASSITTGAAFF
TRBJ2-5,-,TRBD1,TRBV19,TGTGCCAGTAGTATTGCGGGGACAGGGGGCTTTAGAGAGACCCAGTACTTC,CASSIAGTGGFRETQYF
TRBJ2-5,-,TRBD2,TRBV27,TGTGCCAGCAGTATGCCGGGACTAGCGGTAGAGACCCAGTACTTC,CASSMPGLAVETQYF
TRBJ2-7,-,-,TRBV9,TGTGCCAGCAGCGGAGGGACCACAGGGCCAGGCGAGCAGTACTTC,CASSGGTTGPGEQYF
TRBJ2-5,-,TRBD1,TRBV29-1,TGCAGCGCCGGAAGGACAGGGAAAGAGACCCAGTACTTC,CSAGRTGKETQYF
TRBJ2-5,once,-,TRBV10-1,TGCGCCAGCAGCCGGGGAGCTGGAGAGACCCAGTACTTC,CASSRGAGETQYF
TRBJ2-3,-,TRBD2,TRBV5-1,TGCGCCAGCAGCTCGCCGCCGGGACTAGGGACAGATACGCAGTATTTT,CASSSPPGLGTDTQYF
TRBJ2-2,-,TRBD2,TRBV5-1,TGCGCCAGCAGCTGGGGACTAGAAGGGGCCGGGGAGCTGTTTTTT,CASSWGLEGAGELFF
TRBJ2-7,-,TRBD1,TRBV6-5,TGTGCCAGCAGCCGACTCGGACAGGGGACCTACGAGCAGTACTTC,CASSRLGQGTYEQYF
TRBJ2-3,-,-,TRBV7-9,TGTGCCAGCAGCTTAACTGAAACCCGCACAGATACGCAGTATTTT,CASSLTETRTDTQYF
TRBJ2-7,-,TRBD1,TRBV19,TGTGCCAGTAGTTTGACAGGGCCCGATTGGGACGAGCAGTACTTC,CASSLTGPDWDEQYF
TRBJ1-2,-,-,TRBV29-1,TGCAGCGTTGGGTCGACAGCTTATGGCTACACCTTC,CSVGSTAYGYTF
TRBJ1-5,-,TRBD1,TRBV19,TGTGCCGCCGCAGGGGGCTTTCGTCAGCCCCAGCATTTT,CAAAGGFRQPQHF
TRBJ2-7,once,-,TRBV6-5,TGTGCCAGCAGTTACGTCGGGGTCTTAGCCGAGCAGTACTTC,CASSYVGVLAEQYF
TRBJ1-1,-,-,TRBV27,TGTGCCAGCAGTTCAATCGGAGTCTTGAACACTGAAGCTTTCTTT,CASSSIGVLNTEAFF
TRBJ2-7,-,-,TRBV27,TGTGCCAGCAGTCTATACTCGTCGTACCGGGAGCAGTACTTC,CASSLYSSYREQYF
TRBJ1-2,-,TRBD1,TRBV19,TGTGCCAGTAGTGCACAGGGGCGTCGCTATGGCTACACCTTC,CASSAQGRRYGYTF
TRBJ1-1,-,-,TRBV5-6,TGTGCCAGCAGCCTGCAGGGGAAGGTGAACACTGAAGCTTTCTTT,CASSLQGKVNTEAFF
TRBJ2-5,-,TRBD2,TRBV6-6,TGTGCCAGCAGTTACTCGACTAGCTCCGAGACCCAGTACTTC,CASSYSTSSETQYF
TRBJ1-2,-,-,TRBV6-1,TGTGCCAGCAGTGAGTCAACAGGGATCCTAGCTGGGGGCTACACCTTC,CASSESTGILAGGYTF
TRBJ1-2,-,-,TRBV5-6,TGTGCCAGCAGCCTCGGACATCGGGCCTCCTATGGCTACACCTTC,CASSLGHRASYGYTF
TRBJ1-4,-,TRBD1,TRBV7-2,TGTGCCAGCAGAGGGACAGGGGGTCGTGAAAAACTGTTTTTT,CASRGTGGREKLFF
TRBJ2-3,once,-,TRBV4-2,TGTGCCAGCAGCCCCAGTCAGTTAGGGGGGGACTACACAGATACGCAGTATTTT,CASSPSQLGGDYTDTQYF
TRBJ1-2,-,TRBD1,TRBV10-3,TGTGCCATCGGCGCCACAGGGGATGGCTACACCTTC,CAIGATGDGYTF
TRBJ1-3,-,-,TRBV6-5,TGTGCCAGCAGTTACAAAGAGGGCTACACCATATATTTT,CASSYKEGYTIYF
TRBJ2-7,-,TRBD1,TRBV7-2,TGTGCCAGCAGCTCGTCCCGGGACAGGTCAGAGAGGGACTTC,CASSSSRDRSERDF
TRBJ1-5,-,-,TRBV19,TGTGCCAGTAGCAGGGTAGGCAATCAGCCCCAGCATTTT,CASSRVGNQPQHF
TRBJ1-2,-,TRBD1,TRBV6-6,TGTGCCAGCAGTCCCGGGGACAGGGGGCTTGGTTTTTATGGCTACACCTTC,CASSPGDRGLGFYGYTF
TRBJ2-6,-,-,TRBV19,TGTGCCAGTACCCGACAGGCTGGGGCCAACGTCCTGACTTTC,CASTRQAGANVLTF
TRBJ2-1,once,TRBD1,TRBV5-1,TGCGCCAGCAGCTTGACAGGGGGGTCCTACAATGAGCAGTTCTTC,CASSLTGGSYNEQFF
TRBJ1-3,-,TRBD1,TRBV7-2,TGTGCCAGCAGCTTAGCCTCACCGGGACAGGGGGCAAACACCATATATTTT,CASSLASPGQGANTIYF
TRBJ2-7,-,-,TRBV30,TGTGCCTGGGACCTAAACAGGGAGGGTGAGCAGTACTTC,CAWDLNREGEQYF
TRBJ2-7,-,-,TRBV19,TGTGCCAGTAGCAGGGACAACTCCTACGAGCAGTACTTC,CASSRDNSYEQYF
TRBJ2-2,few,TRBD1,TRBV3-1/TRBV3-2,TGTGCCAGCAGAGTCCCCGGGACAGGAGCCACCGGGGAGCTGTTTTTT,CASRVPGTGATGELFF
TRBJ2-1,-,TRBD1,TRBV10-2,TGCGCCAGCAGTGGAGGGGGCCAGTTCTTC,CASSGGGQFF
TRBJ1-1,-,-,TRBV25-1,TGTGCCAGCAGTGAACAAGGGGTGGGCACTGAAGCTTTCTTT,CASSEQGVGTEAFF
TRBJ1-1,-,-,TRBV11-3,TGTGCCAGCACCTTAGGCGACATTAGCACTGAAGCTTTCTTT,CASTLGDISTEAFF
TRBJ1-1,few,-,TRBV5-4,TGTGCCAGCAGCTTGGGGAGGGACACTGAAGCTTTCTTT,CASSLGRDTEAFF
TRBJ1-2,-,TRBD1,TRBV10-3,TGTGCCAATGGACAGGGGATAGACTATGGCTACACCTTC,CANGQGIDYGYTF
TRBJ1-5,-,TRBD1,TRBV6-5,TGTGCCAGCAGTTACCTCGGGACAGGAGATCAGCCCCAGCATTTT,CASSYLGTGDQPQHF